These 28 T cell receptor beta chains were all obtained from the same sample, sequenced in a study of blood T cell repertoires in COVID-19. Data came from immunoSEQ multiplex PCR; TCRdb stores just in-frame clones and leaves some out. This sample has roughly 250,000 clones; about 85% occur once, and the top ten carry around 1%. Sequencing was carried out using peripheral blood. The receptors originated from a human donor with COVID-19, enrolled during active disease. The donor label of this sample is uncertain.

This clone was counted once. The J gene is TRBJ2-3, the V gene TRBV2; maybe TRBD2 (5 bases). The germline V gene encodes CDR1 SNHLY and CDR2 FYNNEI. The CDR3 has 14 residues. Trimming took 3 bases from V and 2 from J, leaving 9 bases between them. CDR3 DNA sequence: TGTGCCAGCAGTGACGACTATACCACAGATACGCAGTATTTT. Protein: CASSDDYTTDTQYF.

This clone appeared a few times. This sequence joins TRBV27 and TRBJ1-4, with D perhaps TRBD1 (5 bases). This CDR3 contains 15 residues. Germline V gives CDR1 MNHEY, CDR2 SMNVEV (reference sequence). The V end was cut by 0 bases, the J end by 5 bases, with 10 bases between. The CDR3 bases are TGTGCCAGCAGTTTATCAGCAGGGTGGAATGAAAAACTGTTTTTT. Its translation is CASSLSAGWNEKLFF.

The chain is built from TRBV5-1 and TRBJ2-7; 7 bases align to TRBD1. Germline V gene lookup returns CDR1 SGHRS and CDR2 YFSETQ. The CDR3 spans 14 residues. The V gene end was trimmed by 4 bases and the J gene end by 7 bases; junction bases not matched to a gene: 11. CDR3 nucleotides: TGCGCCAGCAGCGGACTCGGGACAGCAAGGGAGCAGTACTTC. Protein: CASSGLGTAREQYF.

J is TRBJ1-2 and V is TRBV9; D call uncertain. The germline V and J ends were trimmed by 5 bases and 0 bases, with 8 bases remaining between them. The germline V gene encodes CDR1 SGDLS and CDR2 YYNGEE. The CDR3 consists of 13 residues. The DNA of the CDR3 is TGTGCCAGCAGTTCGGCGGCTAACTATGGCTACACCTTC. Its translation: CASSSAANYGYTF.

This clone showed up just once. Here the CDR3 DNA reads TGTGCCAGCAGTTCCAACCACAGGGGGACTAATGAAAAACTGTTTTTT. Its translation: CASSSNHRGTNEKLFF. The gene calls are TRBV27 and TRBJ1-4; 8 positions match TRBD1. Germline V gene data show CDR1 as MNHEY and CDR2 as SMNVEV (reference sequence). This CDR3 contains 16 residues. With 4 bases clipped from V and 2 bases from J, the junction kept 6 bases outside the gene matches.

This chain uses TRBV29-1 with TRBJ1-1, with 8 bases fitting TRBD1. The CDR3 runs to 12 residues. The V and J ends lost 8 bases and 3 bases, in that order; junction bases with no gene match: 5. The germline CDR1 and CDR2 sequences are SQVTM and ANQGSEA. The CDR3: CSTGQGDTEAFF. The CDR3 coding sequence is TGCAGCACCGGACAGGGCGACACTGAAGCTTTCTTT.

The chain couples TRBV18 to TRBJ1-1; no definite D call. This CDR3 is built from 12 residues. Germline CDR1 reads KGHSH; CDR2 reads LQKENI. V lost 6 bases, J lost 8 bases, and 13 bases lay in between. The CDR3 sequence is CASSRQPEEAFF. Here the CDR3 DNA reads TGTGCCAGCTCGCGCCAACCCGAAGAAGCTTTCTTT.

CDR3 sequence reads: CASRLGQLGQPQHF. The CDR3 DNA reads TGTGCCAGCAGATTGGGACAACTCGGCCAGCCCCAGCATTTT. V is TRBV28 and J is TRBJ1-5, with D possibly TRBD1 on 6 matching bases. The CDR3 loop spans 14 amino acids. With 6 bases removed from V and 7 bases from J, the gap between germline ends came to 16 bases. Germline V lookup: CDR1 MDHEN, CDR2 SYDVKM.

The chain recombines TRBV5-1 with TRBJ2-1, with 12 bases fitting TRBD2. Trimming took 1 base from V and 2 from J; bases not matched to a gene: 7. This CDR3 contains 18 residues. Germline loops: CDR1 SGHRS, CDR2 YFSETQ. The CDR3 protein is CASSLRLAGGMTYNEQFF. CDR3 in DNA: TGCGCCAGCAGCTTGCGGCTAGCGGGAGGGATGACCTACAATGAGCAGTTCTTC.

This rearrangement joins TRBV15 to TRBJ1-1; a possible D gene is TRBD1 (5 bases). Germline V gene lookup returns CDR1 LNHNV and CDR2 YYDKDF (reference sequence). Between the trimmed V and J ends, which lost 5 bases and 10 bases, there was a span of 17 bases. This CDR3 has 13 amino acids. DNA of the CDR3: TGTGCCACCAGCCAAAGGATGACAGTTTCAGCTTTCTTT. Amino acid sequence: CATSQRMTVSAFF.

This clone has more than one count but fewer than ten. V and J are TRBV28 and TRBJ2-1; perhaps TRBD1 as D (6 bases). Germline V gives CDR1 MDHEN, CDR2 SYDVKM. Trimming took off 10 bases at V and 4 bases at J, with 17 bases between the two ends. CDR3 length: 14 residues. CDR3 sequence reads: CATLGRGSYNEQFF. The CDR3 nucleotides are TGTGCCACCCTAGGAAGGGGGTCTTACAATGAGCAGTTCTTC. The full variable domain, with the rest looked up from reference TRBV28 and TRBJ2-1, is DVKVTQSSRYLVKRTGEKVFLECVQDMDHENMFWYRQDPGLGLRLIYFSYDVKMKEKGDIPEGYSVSREKKERFSLILESASTNQTSMYLCATLGRGSYNEQFFGPGTRLTVL.

The gene calls are TRBV2 and TRBJ2-7, with D maybe TRBD2 (6 bases). Between the trimmed V and J ends, which lost 6 bases and 1 base, there was a span of 13 bases. Germline V gives CDR1 SNHLY, CDR2 FYNNEI. The CDR3 is 14 amino acids. The CDR3 DNA reads TGTGCCAGCAGGGGGGGACGGATTTCCTACGAGCAGTACTTC. It codes for CASRGGRISYEQYF.

This clone was recorded only once. This sequence joins TRBV20-1 and TRBJ2-2; 7 bases align to TRBD2. The CDR3 totals 16 residues. The V gene's germline CDR1 is DFQATT and CDR2 SNEGSKA (reference sequence). V trimming: 3 bases; J trimming: 3 bases; junction bases outside the gene matches: 10. In nucleotides, the CDR3 is TGCAGTGCTAGTGGTGGCGGGAGTGAGGACACCGGGGAGCTGTTTTTT. It yields the protein CSASGGGSEDTGELFF.

The chain is built from TRBV29-1 and TRBJ1-6; D unresolved. V was shortened by 6 bases and J by 8 bases, with 17 bases between the two germline ends. Germline CDR1 SQVTM, CDR2 ANQGSEA. The CDR3 is made up of 14 amino acids. CDR3 region: CSVPGSTGDSPLHF. The CDR3 nucleotides are TGCAGCGTACCGGGGTCTACGGGAGATTCACCCCTCCACTTT.

The chain carries TRBV6-2 or TRBV6-3 and TRBJ1-2; D is uncertain. The CDR3 loop spans 14 amino acids. Between the trimmed V and J ends, which lost 6 bases and 5 bases, there was a span of 16 bases. Germline CDR1 reads MNHEY; CDR2 reads SVGEGT. CDR3 in DNA: TGTGCCAGCAGCCTTGAACTGGGCTTTTATGGCTACACCTTC. Translation: CASSLELGFYGYTF.

Remarks on this clone: Other DNA sequences within the sample encode an identical CDR3. The chain recombines TRBV19 with TRBJ1-1; 8 nucleotides line up with TRBD1. The CDR3 extends over 14 amino acids. Losses at the gene ends were 6 bases for V and 1 base for J; bases not matched to a gene: 4. CDR1 is LNHDA and CDR2 is SQIVND in the germline V gene (reference sequence). The CDR3 coding sequence is TGTGCCAGTAGCCGGACAGGGACGAACACTGAAGCTTTCTTT. Amino acid sequence: CASSRTGTNTEAFF.

J is TRBJ1-2 and V is TRBV5-6; D not resolved. CDR1 and CDR2 (germline): SGHDT, YYEEEE. The CDR3 runs 17 residues. Trimming removed 4 bases at V and 3 bases at J, with 22 bases between. The CDR3: CASSLLIPRRADYGYTF. For the CDR3, the DNA is TGTGCCAGCAGCCTACTTATCCCCCGGCGGGCAGACTATGGCTACACCTTC.

A single count supports this clone. The CDR3 nucleotides are TGTGCCAGTAGTCCTTTTAGCAGCAATCAGCCCCAGCATTTT. Its protein product is CASSPFSSNQPQHF. This chain joins TRBV19 and TRBJ1-5; D remains unclear. CDR1 and CDR2 (germline): LNHDA, SQIVND (reference sequence). This CDR3 has 14 amino acids. Trimming stripped 5 bases from V and 1 base from J, with 9 bases between.

The chain carries TRBV3-1 (or the pseudogene TRBV3-2) and TRBJ2-2; 14 bases are shared with TRBD2. The germline CDR1 and CDR2 sequences are LGHDT and YNNKEL (reference sequence). Unmatched junction bases numbered 2, after V lost 5 bases and J lost 0 bases. The CDR3 extends over 17 amino acids. CDR3 nucleotides: TGTGCCAGCAGCGGACTAGCGGGAGGCACGAACACCGGGGAGCTGTTTTTT. Its translation: CASSGLAGGTNTGELFF.

The chain has TRBV15 and TRBJ1-2, with 9 bases that match TRBD1. The trim removed 3 bases at V and 8 bases at J, leaving 13 bases unmatched. Germline lookup yields CDR1 LNHNV and CDR2 YYDKDF (reference sequence). The length of the CDR3 is 16 residues. CDR3 coding DNA: TGTGCCACCAGCAGGGGGGGGACAGGGAATTTAGGCGGCTACACCTTC. This encodes CATSRGGTGNLGGYTF.

The chain is built from TRBV5-1 and TRBJ1-3; the D gene is possibly TRBD1 (6 bases). CDR1 and CDR2 from the germline V gene are SGHRS and YFSETQ. The CDR3 totals 15 residues. V lost 3 bases and J lost 4, with 14 bases in between. CDR3 bases: TGCGCCAGCAGCTATTCAGGGGCTAGAGGAAACACCATATATTTT. Its translation is CASSYSGARGNTIYF.

The J gene is TRBJ1-2, the V gene TRBV30, with D perhaps TRBD1 (6 bases). Germline V gene sequence: CDR1 GTSNPN, CDR2 SVGIG (reference sequence). With 5 bases removed from V and 4 bases from J, the gap between germline ends came to 17 bases. The length of the CDR3 is 14 residues. Written as DNA, the CDR3 is TGTGCCTGGGGAACCGGGACACGCAGCTATGGCTACACCTTC. Protein product: CAWGTGTRSYGYTF. Together with reference TRBV30 and TRBJ1-2, the CDR3 gives the full variable domain: SQTIHQWPATLVQPVGSPLSLECTVEGTSNPNLYWYRQAAGRGLQLLFYSVGIGQISSEVPQNLSASRPQDRQFILSSKKLLLSDSGFYLCAWGTGTRSYGYTFGSGTRLTVV.

The rearrangement links TRBV28 to TRBJ1-5; D is unclear. CDR1 and CDR2 from the germline V gene are MDHEN and SYDVKM. Trimming took 10 bases from V and 2 from J, leaving 9 bases between them. CDR3 length: 12 residues. This chain's CDR3 is CATLRGNQPQHF. In nucleotides, the CDR3 is TGTGCCACGCTGAGGGGCAATCAGCCCCAGCATTTT.

Notes on this clone: At one boundary the junction diverges from the germline segment, which might be a read error. The chain uses TRBV30 and TRBJ2-1, with 10 nucleotides matching TRBD2. Germline V CDR1 and CDR2: GTSNPN, SVGIG (reference sequence). The CDR3 covers 14 residues. The chain's CDR3 is CAWSTAPATSGMVF. The CDR3 DNA is TGTGCCTGGAGTACCGCCCCAGCCACTAGCGGGATGGTCTTC.

The chain uses TRBV4-1 and TRBJ2-6; TRBD1 matches at 8 bases. Germline lookup yields CDR1 MGHRA and CDR2 YSYEKL. This CDR3 is 17 amino acids long. V gave up 3 bases and J gave up 4 bases; unmatched junction bases: 8. The CDR3 bases are TGCGCCAGCAGCCATCCCCGGGACAGGTCGGGGGCCAACGTCCTGACTTTC. Its translation: CASSHPRDRSGANVLTF.

For this clone: Other nucleotide sequences from this sample produce the same CDR3. The V and J genes are TRBV27 and TRBJ2-5, with TRBD2 matching 11 bases. CDR1 MNHEY and CDR2 SMNVEV come from the germline V gene (reference sequence). With V trimmed by 5 bases and J by 1 base, 3 bases remained unmatched. CDR3 length: 15 amino acids. The CDR3 spells CASSNGLAGQETQYF. For the CDR3, the DNA is TGTGCCAGCAGTAACGGACTAGCGGGCCAAGAGACCCAGTACTTC.

The genes are TRBV19 and TRBJ1-5, with unresolved D. CDR3 length: 14 residues. V shed 3 bases and J shed 3 bases, with 9 bases lying between them. Looked up from germline, CDR1 is LNHDA and CDR2 is SQIVND (reference sequence). For the CDR3, the DNA is TGTGCCAGTAGTATGTCCGGGGTCAATCAGCCCCAGCATTTT. Its translation: CASSMSGVNQPQHF. Complete variable domain (other parts from reference TRBV19 and TRBJ1-5): DGGITQSPKYLFRKEGQNVTLSCEQNLNHDAMYWYRQDPGQGLRLIYYSQIVNDFQKGDIAEGYSVSREKKESFPLTVTSAQKNPTAFYLCASSMSGVNQPQHFGDGTRLSIL.

The V gene is TRBV28, the J gene TRBJ1-1; D is undetermined. V shed 6 bases and J shed 7 bases, with 12 bases lying between them. Per the germline V gene, CDR1 is MDHEN and CDR2 is SYDVKM. The CDR3 has 12 amino acids. DNA of the CDR3: TGTGCCAGCAGGACACCTCGCCTTGAAGCTTTCTTT. It codes for CASRTPRLEAFF.